The clone carrying this T cell receptor (beta chain) has only one observation. Its antigen is not identified. Other DNA variants within this sample encode the same CDR3. Looked up from germline, CDR1 is SGHRS and CDR2 is YFSETQ. V gave up 0 bases and J gave up 5 bases; unmatched junction bases: 6. This CDR3 is 16 amino acids long. The sample is drawn from a study of cytomegalovirus exposure and HLA in healthy donors. At the level of the study: The roughly 100 million unique TCR beta sequences, from 150 million to 200 million T cells, were found by an earlier analysis.

The study, taken as a whole, reports: Later on, analysis showed that most CMV-associated TCR beta chains appeared to be HLA-restricted. Earlier results showed most TCR beta V segments being productive about 87% or about 30% of the time. Cytomegalovirus association was assigned to approximately 180 TCR beta chains.

The study ran its PCR with 60 Vbeta and 13 Jbeta primers. The protocol was immunoSEQ multiplex PCR, while the TCRdb copy is restricted to in-frame clones and leaves out a portion. The profile shows roughly 130,000 clones, 75% to 90% of them singletons. This clonotype was sampled from a man in his thirties or forties in good health and CMV-seronegative. Sample: PBMCs. The J gene is TRBJ1-4, the V gene TRBV5-1; 8 bases are a match to TRBD1. DNA for the CDR3: TGCGCCAGCAGCTTGGGGGGGGACAGGCTAAATGAAAAACTGTTTTTT. This gives the protein CASSLGGDRLNEKLFF.